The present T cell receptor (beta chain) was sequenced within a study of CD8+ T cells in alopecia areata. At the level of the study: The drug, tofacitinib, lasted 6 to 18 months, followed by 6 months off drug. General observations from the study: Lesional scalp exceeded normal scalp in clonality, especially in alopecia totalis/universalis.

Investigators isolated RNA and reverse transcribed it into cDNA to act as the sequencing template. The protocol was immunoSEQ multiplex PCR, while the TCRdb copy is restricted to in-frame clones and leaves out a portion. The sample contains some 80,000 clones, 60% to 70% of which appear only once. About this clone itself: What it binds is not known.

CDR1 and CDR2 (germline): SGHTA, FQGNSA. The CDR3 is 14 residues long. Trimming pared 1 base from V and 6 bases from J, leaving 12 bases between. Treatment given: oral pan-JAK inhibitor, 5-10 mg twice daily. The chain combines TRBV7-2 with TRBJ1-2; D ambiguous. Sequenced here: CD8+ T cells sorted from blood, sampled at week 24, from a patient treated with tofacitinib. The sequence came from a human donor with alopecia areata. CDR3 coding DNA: TGTGCCAGCAGCTTAGTCGGGCAGCCTGATGGCTACACCTTC. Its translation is CASSLVGQPDGYTF. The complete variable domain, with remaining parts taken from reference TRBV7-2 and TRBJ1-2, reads GAGVSQSPSNKVTEKGKDVELRCDPISGHTALYWYRQSLGQGLEFLIYFQGNSAPDKSGLPSDRFSAERTGGSVSTLTIQRTQQEDSAVYLCASSLVGQPDGYTFGSGTRLTVV.